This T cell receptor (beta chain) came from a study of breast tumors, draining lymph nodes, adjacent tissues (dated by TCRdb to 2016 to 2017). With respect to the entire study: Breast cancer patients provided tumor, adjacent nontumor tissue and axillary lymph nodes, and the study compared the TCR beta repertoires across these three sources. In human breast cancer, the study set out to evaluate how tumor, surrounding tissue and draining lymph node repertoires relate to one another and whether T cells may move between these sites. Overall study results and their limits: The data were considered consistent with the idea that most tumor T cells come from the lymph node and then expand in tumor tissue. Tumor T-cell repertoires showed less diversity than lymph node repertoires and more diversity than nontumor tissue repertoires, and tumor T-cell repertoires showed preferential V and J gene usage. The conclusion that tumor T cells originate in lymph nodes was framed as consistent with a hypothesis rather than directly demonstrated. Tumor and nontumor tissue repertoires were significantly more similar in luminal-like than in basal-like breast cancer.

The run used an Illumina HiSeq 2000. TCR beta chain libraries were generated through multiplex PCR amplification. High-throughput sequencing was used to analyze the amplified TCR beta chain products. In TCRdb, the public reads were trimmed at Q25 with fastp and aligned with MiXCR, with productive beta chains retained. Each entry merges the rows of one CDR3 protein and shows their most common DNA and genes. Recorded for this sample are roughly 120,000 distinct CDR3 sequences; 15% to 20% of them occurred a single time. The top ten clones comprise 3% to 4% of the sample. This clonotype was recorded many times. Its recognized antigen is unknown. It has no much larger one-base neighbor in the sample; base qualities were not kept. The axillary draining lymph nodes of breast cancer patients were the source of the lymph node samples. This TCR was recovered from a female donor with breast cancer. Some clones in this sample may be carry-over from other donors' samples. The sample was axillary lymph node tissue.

The DNA sequence is given as TGCGCCAGCAGCCCAACTAGCGGACGCCTCAATGAGCAGTTCTTC. It translates to CASSPTSGRLNEQFF. The sequence links TRBV4-1 to TRBJ2-1; TRBD2 matches 8 bases in the middle. After removal of 4 bases from V and 6 bases from J, the junction retains 8 bases not matched to a gene. The CDR3 has 15 amino acids, counting the end cysteine and phenylalanine. CDR3 DNA only is kept here, 45 bases in frame from base 1. In the germline V gene, CDR1 corresponds to MGHRA and CDR2 to YSYEKL.